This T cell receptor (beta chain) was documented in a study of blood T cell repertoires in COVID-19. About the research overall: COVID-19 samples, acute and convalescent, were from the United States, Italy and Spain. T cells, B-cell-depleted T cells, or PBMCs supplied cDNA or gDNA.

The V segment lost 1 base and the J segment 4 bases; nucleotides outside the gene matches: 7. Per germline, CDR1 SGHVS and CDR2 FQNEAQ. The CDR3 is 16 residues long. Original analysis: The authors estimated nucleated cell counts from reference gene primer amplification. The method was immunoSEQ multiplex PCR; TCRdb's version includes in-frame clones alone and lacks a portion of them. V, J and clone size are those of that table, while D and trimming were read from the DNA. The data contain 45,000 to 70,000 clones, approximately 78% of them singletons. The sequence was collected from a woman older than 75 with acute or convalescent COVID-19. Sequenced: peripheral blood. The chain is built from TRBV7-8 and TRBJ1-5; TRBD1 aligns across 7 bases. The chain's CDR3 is CASSLVSAGGNQPQHF. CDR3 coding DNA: TGTGCCAGCAGCTTAGTTAGCGCAGGGGGAAATCAGCCCCAGCATTTT. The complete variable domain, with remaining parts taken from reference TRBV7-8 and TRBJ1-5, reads GAGVSQSPRYKVAKRGQDVALRCDPISGHVSLFWYQQALGQGPEFLTYFQNEAQLDKSGLPSDRFFAERPEGSVSTLKIQRTQQEDSAVYLCASSLVSAGGNQPQHFGDGTRLSIL.